This is a list of T cell receptor beta chains from one sample in a study of vaccination effects on CD4 cells after COVID-19. Measured with immunoSEQ multiplex PCR; TCRdb has only the in-frame clones, and not every one. The repertoire consists of under 50,000 clones, with roughly three fifths occurring once and the leading ten covering roughly 6%. These receptors' targets are unknown. The sample consisted of CD4+ T cells from PBMCs cultured without peptide, taken before COVID-19 vaccination. Receptor source: a human donor who received a COVID-19 vaccine. CDR3s include the opening cysteine and the closing phenylalanine or tryptophan. Fields, in order: clone size, V gene, D gene, J gene, CDR3 DNA, CDR3 protein. The D gene is left open where the match is weak. Some rows mark clone size as missing; the rest say once, few, many or name a class of expanded clone.

abundance: -; v_gene: TRBV13; d_gene: -; j_gene: TRBJ2-7; CDR3nt: TGTGCCAGCAGCTTAAGCCTAACGAGCTCCTACGAGCAGTACTTC; CDR3aa: CASSLSLTSSYEQYF
abundance: -; v_gene: TRBV7-9; d_gene: TRBD2; j_gene: TRBJ2-2; CDR3nt: TGTGCCAGCAGCTTAAGTCGGTCGGGGGGGCGTCTCACCGGGGAGCTGTTTTTT; CDR3aa: CASSLSRSGGRLTGELFF
abundance: once; v_gene: TRBV12-3/TRBV12-4; d_gene: TRBD1; j_gene: TRBJ1-2; CDR3nt: TGTGCCAGCAGCCCGGACAGGACCTATGGCTACACCTTC; CDR3aa: CASSPDRTYGYTF
abundance: -; v_gene: TRBV6-5; d_gene: -; j_gene: TRBJ2-7; CDR3nt: TGTGCCAGCCATAGGGGGACGGGCTACGAGCAGTACTTC; CDR3aa: CASHRGTGYEQYF
abundance: -; v_gene: TRBV6-5; d_gene: TRBD1; j_gene: TRBJ2-7; CDR3nt: TGTGCCAGCAGCGGGACAGAGGGGTACGAGCAGTACTTC; CDR3aa: CASSGTEGYEQYF
abundance: -; v_gene: TRBV19; d_gene: TRBD2; j_gene: TRBJ2-7; CDR3nt: TGTGCCAGTAGTCAGCGGGAGGGAGCCTACGAGCAGTACTTC; CDR3aa: CASSQREGAYEQYF
abundance: -; v_gene: TRBV7-9; d_gene: TRBD2; j_gene: TRBJ2-1; CDR3nt: TGTGCCAGCAGCTTAGCGTTGATTAGCGGGAAATACAATGAGCAGTTCTTC; CDR3aa: CASSLALISGKYNEQFF
abundance: -; v_gene: TRBV6-2/TRBV6-3; d_gene: TRBD2; j_gene: TRBJ2-1; CDR3nt: TGTGCCAGCAGTTGGGGCGGGGGGATGTACAATGAGCAGTTCTTC; CDR3aa: CASSWGGGMYNEQFF
abundance: few; v_gene: TRBV7-2; d_gene: -; j_gene: TRBJ2-7; CDR3nt: TGTGCCAGCAGTTCCGGGGTAGGTCTCTCCTACGAGCAGTACTTC; CDR3aa: CASSSGVGLSYEQYF
abundance: -; v_gene: TRBV30; d_gene: -; j_gene: TRBJ2-2; CDR3nt: TGTGCCTGCCCCCGGAGAGGCACCGGGGAGCTGTTTTTT; CDR3aa: CACPRRGTGELFF
abundance: -; v_gene: TRBV5-1; d_gene: -; j_gene: TRBJ1-2; CDR3nt: TGCGCCAGCAGCTTGGAGGTCGGAGAGAATGGCTACACCTTC; CDR3aa: CASSLEVGENGYTF
abundance: -; v_gene: TRBV5-1; d_gene: TRBD1; j_gene: TRBJ1-1; CDR3nt: TGCGCCAGCAGCCACACCAACGACAGGGAGGAGGCTTTCTTT; CDR3aa: CASSHTNDREEAFF
abundance: -; v_gene: TRBV29-1; d_gene: TRBD1; j_gene: TRBJ1-2; CDR3nt: TGCAGCGTTGAAACAGGGGGAGGCTATGGCTACACCTTC; CDR3aa: CSVETGGGYGYTF
abundance: -; v_gene: TRBV5-4; d_gene: -; j_gene: TRBJ1-6; CDR3nt: TGTGCCAGCAGCTTGGCCGGGGGGAGGCCGGATTCACCCCTCCACTTT; CDR3aa: CASSLAGGRPDSPLHF
abundance: -; v_gene: TRBV28; d_gene: -; j_gene: TRBJ1-5; CDR3nt: TGTGCCAGCAGTACCCGACGGAATCAGCCCCAGCATTTT; CDR3aa: CASSTRRNQPQHF
abundance: -; v_gene: TRBV18; d_gene: -; j_gene: TRBJ1-1; CDR3nt: TGTGCCAGCTCACCATTGGCAGGGAACACTGAAGCTTTCTTT; CDR3aa: CASSPLAGNTEAFF
abundance: -; v_gene: TRBV10-3; d_gene: TRBD1; j_gene: TRBJ1-2; CDR3nt: TGTGCCACCCTGGCCGGGACAGGGGGCTATGGCTACACCTTC; CDR3aa: CATLAGTGGYGYTF
abundance: few; v_gene: TRBV12-3/TRBV12-4; d_gene: -; j_gene: TRBJ2-1; CDR3nt: TGTGCCAGCACCAAGGGGGGCAATGAGCAGTTCTTC; CDR3aa: CASTKGGNEQFF
abundance: medium-sized; v_gene: TRBV7-9; d_gene: TRBD1; j_gene: TRBJ1-1; CDR3nt: TGTGCCAGCAGCTTAGGGACAGGATTAGGGAACACTGAAGCTTTCTTT; CDR3aa: CASSLGTGLGNTEAFF
abundance: -; v_gene: TRBV5-1; d_gene: -; j_gene: TRBJ2-7; CDR3nt: TGCGCCAGCAGCTTGGGACTAGGGATATACGAGCAGTACTTC; CDR3aa: CASSLGLGIYEQYF
abundance: -; v_gene: TRBV28; d_gene: TRBD2; j_gene: TRBJ2-2; CDR3nt: TGTGCCAGCAGCACTGGCGGGAGGGAGGGCACCGGGGAGCTGTTTTTT; CDR3aa: CASSTGGREGTGELFF
abundance: -; v_gene: TRBV5-6; d_gene: -; j_gene: TRBJ1-2; CDR3nt: TGTGCCAGCAGCTTGGACAGTAACTATGGCTACACCTTC; CDR3aa: CASSLDSNYGYTF
abundance: -; v_gene: TRBV18; d_gene: -; j_gene: TRBJ2-2; CDR3nt: TGTGCCAGCTCACCCCAGGGGAACACCGGGGAGCTGTTTTTT; CDR3aa: CASSPQGNTGELFF
abundance: once; v_gene: TRBV7-9; d_gene: -; j_gene: TRBJ2-7; CDR3nt: TGTGCCAGCAGCCCGAACTCCTACGAGCAGTACTTC; CDR3aa: CASSPNSYEQYF
abundance: few; v_gene: TRBV29-1; d_gene: TRBD2; j_gene: TRBJ2-1; CDR3nt: TGCAGCGTTTATCAGCGGGAGCTGGGGAATGAGCAGTTCTTC; CDR3aa: CSVYQRELGNEQFF
abundance: -; v_gene: TRBV7-2; d_gene: -; j_gene: TRBJ2-7; CDR3nt: TGTGCCAGCAGCTTAAAAGCACTCGCGGGGGCTGCAAGTGGGGAGCAGTACTTC; CDR3aa: CASSLKALAGAASGEQYF
abundance: -; v_gene: TRBV5-6; d_gene: -; j_gene: TRBJ1-5; CDR3nt: TGTGCCAGCAGCTTGGGGGGGGGCTTTGGCCCCCAGCATTTT; CDR3aa: CASSLGGGFGPQHF
abundance: -; v_gene: TRBV7-2; d_gene: -; j_gene: TRBJ1-2; CDR3nt: TGTGCCAGCAGCGCCGGGACCCCCTATGGCTGCACCTTC; CDR3aa: CASSAGTPYGCTF
abundance: -; v_gene: TRBV4-1; d_gene: -; j_gene: TRBJ1-4; CDR3nt: TGCGCCAGCAGTCTCATCGGGACATTTGCAACTAATGAAAAACTGTTTTTT; CDR3aa: CASSLIGTFATNEKLFF
abundance: -; v_gene: TRBV3-1/TRBV3-2; d_gene: -; j_gene: TRBJ1-4; CDR3nt: TGTGCCAGCAGCCGCCAGGGACATGAAAAACTGTTTTTT; CDR3aa: CASSRQGHEKLFF
abundance: -; v_gene: TRBV3-1/TRBV3-2; d_gene: -; j_gene: TRBJ1-4; CDR3nt: TGTGCCAGCAGCCAAGGGCCTGCAACTAATGAAAAACTGTTTTTT; CDR3aa: CASSQGPATNEKLFF
abundance: -; v_gene: TRBV6-1; d_gene: TRBD1; j_gene: TRBJ2-7; CDR3nt: TGTGCCAGCAGTGAGCAGACAGGGGGCCCTGGGGACGAGCAGTACTTC; CDR3aa: CASSEQTGGPGDEQYF
abundance: -; v_gene: TRBV28; d_gene: -; j_gene: TRBJ1-3; CDR3nt: TGTGCCAGCGACTCCACAAGGGATGGAAACACCATATATTTT; CDR3aa: CASDSTRDGNTIYF